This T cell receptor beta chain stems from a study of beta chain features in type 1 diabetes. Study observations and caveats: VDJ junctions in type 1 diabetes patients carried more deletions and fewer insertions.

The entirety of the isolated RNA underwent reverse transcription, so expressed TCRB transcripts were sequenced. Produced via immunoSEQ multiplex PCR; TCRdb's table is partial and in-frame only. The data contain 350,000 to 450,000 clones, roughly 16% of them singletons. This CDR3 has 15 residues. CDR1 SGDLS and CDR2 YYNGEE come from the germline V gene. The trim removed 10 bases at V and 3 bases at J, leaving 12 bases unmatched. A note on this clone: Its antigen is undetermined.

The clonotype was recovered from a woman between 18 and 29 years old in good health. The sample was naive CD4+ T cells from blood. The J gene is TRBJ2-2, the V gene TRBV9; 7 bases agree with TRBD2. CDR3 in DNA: TGTGCCTCGGAACCCCCTAGCGGCTACACCGGGGAGCTGTTTTTT. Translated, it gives CASEPPSGYTGELFF.